This T cell receptor beta chain derives from a study of T-cell memory formation after mild COVID-19. Study-wide context: Clusters were largely donor specific.

Each CDR3 protein gets one entry after TCRdb re-called the 5' RACE reads with MiXCR. Here the sample spans fewer than 150,000 distinct CDR3 sequences, 11% to 15% being singletons. Between the trimmed V and J ends, which lost 3 bases and 3 bases, there was a span of 2 bases. The germline V gene has CDR1 KGHDR and CDR2 SFDVKD. This CDR3 comprises 11 residues. This chain uses TRBV24-1 with TRBJ2-7; D is unresolved. The sequenced material came from PBMCs or a T cell subset sorted from them (not recorded which). The sequence was obtained from an adult woman who had mild COVID-19 (a few samples of this study predate the infection). Cell type and time point are not known. CDR3 sequence: CATSDGYEQYF. For the CDR3, the DNA is TGTGCCACCAGTGATGGCTACGAGCAGTACTTC.